The sequence of this T cell receptor (beta chain) was determined in a study of CD8+ T cells in alopecia areata. The ends were cut back, 4 bases at V and 3 bases at J, with 9 bases in the middle. The CDR3 totals 13 residues. Germline V gives CDR1 FNHDT, CDR2 SITEND (reference sequence). TCR sequencing used cDNA made by reverse transcription of extracted RNA. The table came from immunoSEQ multiplex PCR; TCRdb's copy has only in-frame clones and leaves some out. Observed in the sample are around 290,000 clones, none of them singletons. As for this clone: The germline and genes are mouse ones. The DNA ends 4 residues before the CDR3 does, and the rest of the CDR3 is filled in from the germline J gene.

Markers including CD4, CD8alpha, NKG2D and NKG2ACE guided sorting of pooled cutaneous lymph node cells. This receptor was taken from a C3H/HeJ mouse with alopecia areata. For this mouse line, the MHC haplotype is H2-k. The J gene is TRBJ2-5, the V gene TRBV19; D unclear. The source material was CD4+ T cells sorted from a lymph node. The CDR3 reads CASSRQKQDTQYF. The sequenced part of the CDR3 DNA is TGTGCCAGCAGTCGACAAAAACAAGAC. The full variable domain, completed using reference TRBV19 and TRBJ2-5, is GGIITQTPKFLIGQEGQKLTLKCQQNFNHDTMYWYRQDSGKGLRLIYYSITENDLQKGDLSEGYDASREKKSSFSLTVTSAQKNEMAVFLCASSRQKQDTQYFGPGTRLLVL.